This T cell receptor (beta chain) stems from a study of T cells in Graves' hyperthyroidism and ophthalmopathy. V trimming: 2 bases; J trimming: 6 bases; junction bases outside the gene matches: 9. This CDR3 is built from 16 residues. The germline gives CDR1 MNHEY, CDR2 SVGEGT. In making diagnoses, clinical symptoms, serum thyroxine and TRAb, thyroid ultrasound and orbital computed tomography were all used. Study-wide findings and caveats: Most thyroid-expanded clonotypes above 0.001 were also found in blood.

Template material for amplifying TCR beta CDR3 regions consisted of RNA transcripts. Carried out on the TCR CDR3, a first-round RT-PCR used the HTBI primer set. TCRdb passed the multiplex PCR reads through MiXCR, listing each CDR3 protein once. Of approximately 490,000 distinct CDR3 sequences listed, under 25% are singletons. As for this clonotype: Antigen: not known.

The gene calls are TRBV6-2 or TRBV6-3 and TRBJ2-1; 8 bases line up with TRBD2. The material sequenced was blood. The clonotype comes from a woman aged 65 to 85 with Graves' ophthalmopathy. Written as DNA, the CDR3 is TGTGCCAGCAGTTACGCCGGCAGCGGGAGATTCAATGAGCAGTTCTTC. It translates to CASSYAGSGRFNEQFF.